This TCR beta chain was sequenced during a study of blood T cell repertoires in COVID-19. V lost 6 bases and J 5 bases, leaving 11 bases between the germline ends. The V gene's germline CDR1 is MNHNY and CDR2 SVGAGI (reference sequence). CDR3 size: 13 residues. TCRdb's copy holds only in-frame clones and misses some; the assay was immunoSEQ multiplex PCR. Here the sample spans about 150,000 clones, approximately 80% being singletons. The receptor comes from a man in his sixties with acute or convalescent COVID-19. This sequence joins TRBV6-6 and TRBJ1-3; D perhaps matches TRBD1 (6 bases). Sequenced material: peripheral blood. CDR3 coding DNA: TGTGCCAGCAGCTTAACAGGGAGAAACACCATATATTTT. This sequence encodes CASSLTGRNTIYF.